The clone carrying this T cell receptor beta chain showed up many times. TCRbeta library preparation incorporated unique molecular identifiers. TCRdb re-derived calls from the PCR reads in MiXCR, one entry per CDR3 protein. The sample includes roughly 500,000 distinct CDR3 sequences, around 12% seen only once; the top ten take 5% to 6%. The sample is drawn from a study of T-cell reconstitution after alpha-beta-depleted transplantation in children. Trimming removed 3 bases from V and 2 bases from J, with 14 bases in between. Germline CDR1 and CDR2: ENHRY and SYGVKD. CDR3 length: 16 amino acids. V and J are TRBV10-3 and TRBJ2-1, with D possibly matching TRBD2 (7 bases). Sequencing used PBMCs from the stem cell graft donor, obtained from the stem cell graft. The TCR sequence derives from a human donor who donated a stem cell graft to a child with combined immunodeficiency. CDR3 protein: CAISDPERDTYNEQFF. In DNA, the CDR3 is TGTGCCATCAGTGATCCTGAGCGGGACACCTACAATGAGCAGTTCTTC.